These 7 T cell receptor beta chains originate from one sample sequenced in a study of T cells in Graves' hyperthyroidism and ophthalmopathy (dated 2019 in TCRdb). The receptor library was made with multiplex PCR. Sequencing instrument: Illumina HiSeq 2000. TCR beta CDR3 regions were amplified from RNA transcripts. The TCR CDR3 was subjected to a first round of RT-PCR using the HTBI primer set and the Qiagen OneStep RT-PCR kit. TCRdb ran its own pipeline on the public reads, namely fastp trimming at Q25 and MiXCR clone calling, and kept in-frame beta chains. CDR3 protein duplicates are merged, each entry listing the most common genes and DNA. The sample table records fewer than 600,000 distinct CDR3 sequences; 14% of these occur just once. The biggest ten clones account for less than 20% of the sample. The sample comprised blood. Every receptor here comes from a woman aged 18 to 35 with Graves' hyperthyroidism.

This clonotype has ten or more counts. The CDR3 is CASRSVSLAGGEQYV. The CDR3 DNA reads as TGCGCCAGCAGGTCGGTGTCACTAGCGGGAGGTGAGCAGTACGTC. The rearrangement joins TRBV10-2 to TRBJ2-7; 12 bases match TRBD2. CDR1 is WSHSY, CDR2 SAAADI, per germline. CDR3 length: 15 residues. The ends lost 6 bases at V and 7 bases at J; junction bases unmatched: 10.

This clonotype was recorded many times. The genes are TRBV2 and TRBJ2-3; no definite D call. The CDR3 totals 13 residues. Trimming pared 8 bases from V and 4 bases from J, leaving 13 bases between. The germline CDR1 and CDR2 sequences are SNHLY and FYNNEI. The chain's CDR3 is CASWSGGADTQYF. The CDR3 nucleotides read TGTGCCAGCTGGAGTGGCGGAGCAGATACGCAGTATTTT.

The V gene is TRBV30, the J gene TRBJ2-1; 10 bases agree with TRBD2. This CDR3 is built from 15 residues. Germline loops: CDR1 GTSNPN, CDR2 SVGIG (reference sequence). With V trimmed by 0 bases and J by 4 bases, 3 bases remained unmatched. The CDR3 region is CAWSVRTSGYNEQFF. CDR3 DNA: TGTGCCTGGAGTGTACGGACTAGCGGTTACAATGAGCAGTTCTTC. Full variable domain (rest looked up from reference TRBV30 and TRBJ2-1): SQTIHQWPATLVQPVGSPLSLECTVEGTSNPNLYWYRQAAGRGLQLLFYSVGIGQISSEVPQNLSASRPQDRQFILSSKKLLLSDSGFYLCAWSVRTSGYNEQFFGPGTRLTVL.

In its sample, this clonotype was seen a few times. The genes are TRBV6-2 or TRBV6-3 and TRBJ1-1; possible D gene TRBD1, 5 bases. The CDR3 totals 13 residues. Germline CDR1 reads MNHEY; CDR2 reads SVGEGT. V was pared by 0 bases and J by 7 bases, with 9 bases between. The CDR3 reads CASSYSPGLEAFF. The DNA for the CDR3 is TGTGCCAGCAGTTACTCCCCGGGGCTTGAAGCTTTCTTT.

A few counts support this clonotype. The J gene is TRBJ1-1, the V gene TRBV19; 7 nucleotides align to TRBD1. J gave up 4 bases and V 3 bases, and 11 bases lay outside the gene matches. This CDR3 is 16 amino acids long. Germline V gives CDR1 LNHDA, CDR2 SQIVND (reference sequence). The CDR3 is CASSIKGTHRGTEAFF. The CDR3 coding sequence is TGTGCCAGTAGTATCAAAGGGACCCACAGGGGCACTGAAGCTTTCTTT.

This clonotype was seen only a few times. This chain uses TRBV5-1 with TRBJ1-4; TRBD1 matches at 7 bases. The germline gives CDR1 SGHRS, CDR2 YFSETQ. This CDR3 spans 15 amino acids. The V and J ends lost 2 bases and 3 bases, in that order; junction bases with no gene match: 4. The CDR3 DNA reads TGCGCCAGCAGCTTCGCCGGGACAGCTAATGAAAAACTGTTTTTT. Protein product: CASSFAGTANEKLFF.

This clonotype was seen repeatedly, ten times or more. CDR3 sequence: CAWKGGYNEQFF. In nucleotides, the CDR3 is TGTGCCTGGAAGGGGGGTTACAATGAGCAGTTCTTC. This chain joins TRBV30 and TRBJ2-1; D assignment may be TRBD1 or TRBD2 (6 bases each). Per germline, CDR1 GTSNPN and CDR2 SVGIG (reference sequence). The CDR3 contains 12 residues. The germline V and J ends were trimmed by 4 bases and 4 bases, with 8 bases remaining between them. The entire variable domain, with the rest obtained from reference TRBV30 and TRBJ2-1, is as follows: SQTIHQWPATLVQPVGSPLSLECTVEGTSNPNLYWYRQAAGRGLQLLFYSVGIGQISSEVPQNLSASRPQDRQFILSSKKLLLSDSGFYLCAWKGGYNEQFFGPGTRLTVL.